The TCR beta chain described here comes from a study of T cell repertoires in cytomegalovirus infection. Overall study context: Carrying CMV and the relevant HLA type showed in public TCR beta signatures. Findings of the study overall: CMV-specific HLA-C-restricted TCR beta clonotypes dominated the ex vivo response. Cumulative public TCR beta family frequency identified CMV carriers with the relevant HLA.

TCRdb passed the reads through MiXCR, listing each CDR3 protein once. The table shows about 490,000 distinct CDR3 sequences, with approximately 16% occurring only once. With respect to this clonotype: The antigen remains undetermined.

The source is a human donor in good health (CMV status not recorded). Some clones in this sample may be carry-over from other donors' samples. The specimen was CD8+ T cells from PBMCs.

The CDR3 loop reads CASSQSGVPTNEKLFF. In DNA, the CDR3 is TGTGCCAGCAGCCAGTCGGGGGTTCCGACTAATGAAAAACTGTTTTTT. The chain joins TRBV14 to TRBJ1-4, with D perhaps matching TRBD1 (5 bases). This CDR3 is 16 amino acids long. Germline V gene lookup returns CDR1 SGHDN and CDR2 FVKESK. V was shortened by 3 bases and J by 2 bases, with 13 bases between the two germline ends.